Below, 13 T cell receptor beta chains from the same sample are listed, as sequenced in a study of PD-1 blockade in classical Hodgkin lymphoma. Only in-frame clones appear in the TCRdb table, and some are missing; sequencing was by immunoSEQ multiplex PCR. Altogether about 5,600 clones are present, over 65% being singletons, with the ten largest covering around 10%. Each patient experienced a relapse that followed autologous stem cell transplantation, and brentuximab vedotin exposure varied. CD8+ T cell isolation from thawed PBMCs was performed by magnetic negative selection. The input for sequencing was CD8+ T cells from blood, taken at baseline. The receptor source for this set is a human donor with classical Hodgkin lymphoma.

This clone was counted a few times. The rearrangement links TRBV7-9 to TRBJ1-3; no clear D gene. The germline V gene encodes CDR1 SEHNR and CDR2 FQNEAQ (reference sequence). V lost 6 bases and J 2 bases, leaving 17 bases between the germline ends. The CDR3 contains 16 residues. CDR3 protein: CASSVTTGSTGNTIYF. CDR3 coding DNA: TGTGCCAGCAGTGTGACTACGGGGAGCACTGGAAACACCATATATTTT.

The CDR3 region is CASSQGPGGGTQETQYF. Written as DNA, the CDR3 is TGCGCCAGCAGCCAAGGACCCGGCGGGGGGACCCAAGAGACCCAGTACTTC. The V gene is TRBV4-3, the J gene TRBJ2-5; TRBD2 matches at 8 bases. CDR3 size: 17 residues. The J segment lost 1 base and the V segment lost 1 base, leaving 8 bases of the junction unmatched. Germline V gene lookup returns CDR1 LGHNA and CDR2 YSLEER.

The CDR3 sequence is CASSNRGDQPQHF. In nucleotides, the CDR3 is TGTGCCAGTAGTAATCGGGGGGATCAGCCCCAGCATTTT. This chain connects TRBV19 to TRBJ1-5, with D maybe TRBD1 (5 bases). Trimming removed 4 bases from V and 5 bases from J, with 9 bases in between. The CDR3 runs to 13 residues. Per the germline V gene, CDR1 is LNHDA and CDR2 is SQIVND (reference sequence).

The chain combines TRBV2 with TRBJ1-1; D remains unclear. V lost 6 bases, J lost 5 bases, and 16 bases lay in between. This CDR3 is 14 amino acids long. The germline V gene has CDR1 SNHLY and CDR2 FYNNEI. The DNA of the CDR3 is TGTGCCAGCAGCGTCGGACTGTCAGAAACTGAAGCTTTCTTT. It yields the protein CASSVGLSETEAFF.

The CDR3, as DNA: TGTGCCAGCAGCTTATTGGCCTACAGCACAGATACGCAGTATTTT. It encodes CASSLLAYSTDTQYF. The chain couples TRBV7-9 to TRBJ2-3; D ambiguous. The CDR3 is 15 residues long. Per the germline V gene, CDR1 is SEHNR and CDR2 is FQNEAQ (reference sequence). The V gene lost 2 bases and the J gene lost 0 bases, with 9 bases spanning the gap.

V gene TRBV7-2 combines with J gene TRBJ2-3, with D possibly TRBD1 on 5 matching bases. Deletions cut 2 bases from V and 3 bases from J, with 6 bases between. Germline assignment: CDR1 SGHTA and CDR2 FQGNSA. The CDR3 runs to 13 residues. In DNA, the CDR3 is TGTGCCAGCAGCTTACAGGGAACAGATACGCAGTATTTT. Translating gives CASSLQGTDTQYF.

The chain uses TRBV6-5 and TRBJ2-5; D assignment may be TRBD1 or TRBD2 (6 bases each). The germline CDR1 and CDR2 sequences are MNHEY and SVGAGI. Trimming took 0 bases from V and 3 from J, leaving 11 bases between them. CDR3 size: 15 residues. CDR3 region: CASSYSKRGEETQYF. The CDR3 DNA reads as TGTGCCAGCAGTTACTCGAAGAGGGGGGAAGAGACCCAGTACTTC.

The CDR3 DNA reads as TGTGCCAGCGCGCCTCTGGCGGGGGAGGTGATTACGCAGTATTTT. This codes for CASAPLAGEVITQYF. This rearrangement joins TRBV27 to TRBJ2-3; 7 bases map to TRBD2. The CDR3 is made up of 15 amino acids. The ends lost 8 bases at V and 8 bases at J; junction bases unmatched: 16. Germline CDR1 is MNHEY and CDR2 is SMNVEV (reference sequence).

This chain uses TRBV15 with TRBJ2-3; D possibly corresponds to TRBD1 (6 bases). The CDR3 length is 17 residues. CDR1 and CDR2 (germline): LNHNV, YYDKDF (reference sequence). Trimming removed 1 base from V and 2 bases from J, with 16 bases in between. The CDR3 sequence is CATSRARTVYPTDTQYF. DNA of the CDR3: TGTGCCACCAGCAGAGCTCGGACAGTCTACCCCACAGATACGCAGTATTTT.

The table lists this clone with a few counts. The V gene is TRBV16, the J gene TRBJ1-5; D remains ambiguous. Trimming took 2 bases from V and 6 from J, leaving 11 bases between them. Germline V gene sequence: CDR1 KGHSY, CDR2 FQNENV. CDR3 length: 14 residues. The DNA of the CDR3 is TGTGCCAGCAGCCAAGCGGCAGGAGTTCAGCCCCAGCATTTT. This sequence encodes CASSQAAGVQPQHF.

This chain links TRBV7-8 with TRBJ1-2, with D perhaps TRBD1 (5 bases). V was trimmed by 6 bases and J by 4 bases, leaving 18 bases between them. Germline lookup yields CDR1 SGHVS and CDR2 FQNEAQ. CDR3 size: 15 residues. The CDR3, as DNA: TGTGCCAGCAGTTTTAGGGGCGGGCAGCTCTATGGCTACACCTTC. Translating gives CASSFRGGQLYGYTF.

The V and J genes are TRBV9 and TRBJ1-2, with D maybe TRBD1 (5 bases). This CDR3 region has 18 residues. Deletions cut 3 bases from V and 0 bases from J, with 21 bases between. In germline, CDR1 is SGDLS, CDR2 YYNGEE. CDR3 protein: CASSAWGTVTATNYGYTF. The CDR3, as DNA: TGTGCCAGCAGCGCCTGGGGTACGGTGACAGCCACTAACTATGGCTACACCTTC.

The V and J genes are TRBV4-3 and TRBJ1-6; 9 bases line up with TRBD1. Per the germline V gene, CDR1 is LGHNA and CDR2 is YSLEER. This CDR3 comprises 14 residues. Trimming removed 8 bases from V and 7 bases from J; junction bases left unmatched: 6. This CDR3 is CASGSGTGNSPLHF. CDR3 bases: TGCGCCAGCGGGTCCGGGACAGGGAATTCACCCCTCCACTTT.